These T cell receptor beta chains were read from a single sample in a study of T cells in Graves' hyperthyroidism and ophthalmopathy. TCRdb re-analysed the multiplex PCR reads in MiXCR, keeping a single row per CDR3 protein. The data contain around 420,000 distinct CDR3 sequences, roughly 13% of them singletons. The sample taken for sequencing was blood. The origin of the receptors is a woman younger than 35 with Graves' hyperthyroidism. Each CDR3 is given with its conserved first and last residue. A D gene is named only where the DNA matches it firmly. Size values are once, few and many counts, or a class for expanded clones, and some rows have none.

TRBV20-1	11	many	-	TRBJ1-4	TGCAGTGCTAGGACAGCCGAAAAACTGTTTTTT	CSARTAEKLFF
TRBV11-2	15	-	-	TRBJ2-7	TGTGCCAGCAGCTTAAGCGGCGGGGGCCCCCACGAGCAGTACTTC	CASSLSGGGPHEQYF
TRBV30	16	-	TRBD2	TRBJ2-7	TGTGCCTGGAGTGTACCGACTAGCGGGTTTTCCTACGAGCAGTACTTC	CAWSVPTSGFSYEQYF
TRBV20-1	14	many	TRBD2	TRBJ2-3	TGCAGTGCTGTCTCTAGCGGGGGCACAGATACGCAGTATTTT	CSAVSSGGTDTQYF
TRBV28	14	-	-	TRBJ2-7	TGTGCCAGCAGTTCACCTGGGGGCTCCTACGAGCAGTACTTC	CASSSPGGSYEQYF
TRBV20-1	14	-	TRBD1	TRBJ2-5	TGCAGTGCAGGGACAGGGGGTGGTCGAGAGACCCAGTACTTC	CSAGTGGGRETQYF
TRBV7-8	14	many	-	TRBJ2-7	TGTGCCAGCAGCTTAGGTTGGCCAGGGTTCGAGCAGTACTTC	CASSLGWPGFEQYF
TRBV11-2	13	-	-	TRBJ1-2	TGTGCCAGCAGCTCTGACGGGGCATATGGCTACACCTTC	CASSSDGAYGYTF
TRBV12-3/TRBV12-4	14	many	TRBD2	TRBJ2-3	TGTGCCAGCAGCCAAAGGACTAGCCGGGATACGCAGTATTTT	CASSQRTSRDTQYF
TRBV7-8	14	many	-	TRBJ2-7	TGTGCCAGCAGCTTTTTGGAGGATATCTACGAGCAGTACTTC	CASSFLEDIYEQYF
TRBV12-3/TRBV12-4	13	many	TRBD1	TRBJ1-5	TGTGCCAGCAGTGGGACAGGGGCTCAGCCCCAGCATTTT	CASSGTGAQPQHF
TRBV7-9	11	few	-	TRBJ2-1	TGTGCCAGCAGCTCCGACTTTGAGCAGTTCTTC	CASSSDFEQFF
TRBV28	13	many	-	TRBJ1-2	TGTGCCAGCAGTTTAGGCGGTCACTATGGCTACACCTTC	CASSLGGHYGYTF
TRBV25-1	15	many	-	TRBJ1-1	TGTGCCAGCAGTGAGTTCGGAGGCTTGAACACTGAAGCTTTCTTT	CASSEFGGLNTEAFF
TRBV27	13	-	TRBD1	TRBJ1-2	TGTGCCAGCAGCCAAGACAGGGTTGATGGCTACACCTTC	CASSQDRVDGYTF
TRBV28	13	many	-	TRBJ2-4	TGTGCCAGCAGTCCACCCGGGAAGAACATTCAGTACTTC	CASSPPGKNIQYF
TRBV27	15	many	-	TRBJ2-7	TGTGCCAGCAGTTTGGCAGGGAGAACTACTGACGAGCAGTACTTC	CASSLAGRTTDEQYF
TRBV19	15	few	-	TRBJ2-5	TGTGCCAGTAGGAAGTCTGGAGGGAGTCGAGAGACCCAGTACTTC	CASRKSGGSRETQYF